Listed here are 17 T cell receptor beta chains from one sample, sequenced in a study of Graves' ophthalmopathy and Graves' hyperthyroidism. RNA transcripts were the source from which TCR beta CDR3 regions were amplified. Following a first-round RT-PCR that used HTBI primers, a second-round multiplex PCR was carried out. TCRdb processed the multiplex PCR reads anew with MiXCR; each CDR3 protein has one entry. Of about 220,000 distinct CDR3 sequences in the sample, about 22% were seen once. The sample comprised peripheral blood. Receptor source: a woman in her forties or fifties with Graves' ophthalmopathy.

This clonotype was counted ten times or more. This chain uses TRBV19 with TRBJ1-5, with 9 bases identical to TRBD1. V lost 5 bases to trimming and J lost 7 bases; unmatched junction nucleotides: 9. Germline CDR1 is LNHDA and CDR2 is SQIVND (reference sequence). The CDR3 covers 15 residues. Written as DNA, the CDR3 is TGTGCCAGTAGTGAAACAGGGGGCCGGTGGCAGCCCCAGCATTTT. Translated, it gives CASSETGGRWQPQHF.

This clonotype was counted at least ten times. The V and J genes are TRBV7-3 and TRBJ2-5; weak D call: TRBD2 (5 bases). There are 13 residues in the CDR3. Trimming pared 5 bases from V and 1 base from J, leaving 8 bases between. Germline loops: CDR1 SGHTA, CDR2 FQGTGA. CDR3 nucleotides: TGTGCCAGCAGCCTGGGAGCCCAAGAGACCCAGTACTTC. Amino acids: CASSLGAQETQYF.

This clonotype has ten or more counts. This chain connects TRBV6-5 to TRBJ2-7, with D hard to call. Trimming removed 1 base at V and 4 bases at J, with 11 bases between. This CDR3 has 14 residues. Germline V gene lookup returns CDR1 MNHEY and CDR2 SVGAGI. CDR3 protein: CASSYLVAEYEQYF. The CDR3 DNA reads TGTGCCAGCAGTTACTTGGTGGCCGAATACGAGCAGTACTTC.

In its sample, this clonotype was seen many times. The rearrangement uses TRBV19 and TRBJ1-5; D is uncertain. V was cut by 5 bases and J by 1 base, with 12 bases left in between. The CDR3 loop spans 15 amino acids. Germline values: CDR1 LNHDA, CDR2 SQIVND (reference sequence). The CDR3 loop reads CASSWNSPSNQPQHF. The CDR3 DNA reads as TGTGCCAGTAGTTGGAACTCCCCCAGCAATCAGCCCCAGCATTTT.

About this clonotype: One base away lies a much larger clone, so this may be a sequencing read error. The chain recombines TRBV7-2 with TRBJ1-2; D remains ambiguous. Germline V gene sequence: CDR1 SGHTA, CDR2 FQGNSA. The CDR3 is made up of 13 amino acids. The CDR3 coding sequence is TGTGCCGGCAGCTTAGAGGCGAGGGCCCCCAGAGGGTTC. This sequence encodes CAGSLEARAPRGF.

The table lists this clonotype with many counts. The chain recombines TRBV28 with TRBJ1-1, with D hard to call. The V end was cut by 9 bases, the J end by 8 bases, with 4 bases between. CDR3 length equals 8 residues. CDR1 and CDR2 (germline): MDHEN, SYDVKM. CDR3: CARLEAFF. The CDR3 DNA reads TGTGCCAGGCTAGAAGCTTTCTTT.

This clonotype was detected many times. V usage is TRBV20-1 and J usage is TRBJ1-5; TRBD1 aligns across 8 bases. The J segment lost 9 bases and the V segment lost 3 bases, leaving 13 bases of the junction unmatched. In germline, CDR1 is DFQATT, CDR2 SNEGSKA (reference sequence). This CDR3 has 15 amino acids. CDR3 amino acids: CSARTAGQGPGPQHF. The CDR3, as DNA: TGCAGTGCTAGGACCGCCGGACAGGGCCCTGGGCCCCAGCATTTT.

This sequence joins TRBV6-2 or TRBV6-3 and TRBJ1-1, with D hard to call. Trimming left V 0 bases short and J 0 bases short, with 17 bases between. Germline V gives CDR1 MNHEY, CDR2 SVGEGT. The CDR3 is made up of 18 amino acids. The CDR3 bases are TGTGCCAGCAGTTACTCTCTCCCCAGAAGTGGGATGAACACTGAAGCTTTCTTT. Protein: CASSYSLPRSGMNTEAFF.

This clonotype has ten or more counts. The rearrangement joins TRBV30 to TRBJ2-2; no clear D. V lost 3 bases to trimming and J lost 4 bases, with 6 bases between them. The CDR3 contains 12 residues. From germline, CDR1 is GTSNPN and CDR2 SVGIG (reference sequence). CDR3 loop: CAWRGSTGELFF. The CDR3 nucleotides are TGTGCCTGGAGGGGTTCCACCGGGGAGCTGTTTTTT.

This clonotype has at least ten counts. The CDR3 sequence: CASSPERGYNSPLHF. CDR3 sequence (DNA): TGTGCCAGCAGTCCTGAGCGGGGGTATAATTCACCCCTCCACTTT. This rearrangement joins TRBV6-1 to TRBJ1-6; tentatively, D is TRBD1 (5 bases). The germline V gene has CDR1 MNHNS and CDR2 SASEGT. V lost 5 bases and J 4 bases, leaving 12 bases between the germline ends. CDR3 length equals 15 residues.

This clonotype was seen ten or more times. This chain connects TRBV27 to TRBJ1-2; TRBD1 is a possible D gene (6 bases). The V gene's germline CDR1 is MNHEY and CDR2 SMNVEV (reference sequence). Trimming removed 5 bases from V and 7 bases from J, with 20 bases in between. CDR3 length equals 15 residues. Here the CDR3 reads CASSAQHRVGSGYTF. As DNA, the CDR3 is TGTGCCAGCAGTGCCCAGCACAGGGTCGGGTCTGGCTACACCTTC.

The chain employs TRBV28 and TRBJ1-2; 8 nucleotides line up with TRBD1. The germline V gene has CDR1 MDHEN and CDR2 SYDVKM. After removal of 2 bases from V and 5 bases from J, the junction contained 7 bases not matched to a gene. The CDR3 length is 15 residues. Here the CDR3 DNA reads TGTGCCAGCAGTTTAATTGCAGGGGGCTCGTATGGCTACACCTTC. Translating it yields CASSLIAGGSYGYTF.

At least ten counts were recorded for this clonotype. This sequence joins TRBV3-1 and TRBJ1-1, with D unclear. Germline lookup yields CDR1 LGHDT and CDR2 YNNKEL (reference sequence). CDR3 length: 11 residues. The ends were cut back, 2 bases at V and 6 bases at J, with 4 bases in the middle. The CDR3 nucleotides read TGTGCCAGCAGCCAATCGGCTGAAGCTTTCTTT. Protein: CASSQSAEAFF.

This clonotype showed up many times. This chain connects TRBV15 to TRBJ2-7; 10 positions match TRBD2. The CDR3 is 16 residues long. Germline CDR1 reads LNHNV; CDR2 reads YYDKDF (reference sequence). V lost 4 bases, J lost 3 bases, and 9 bases stayed unmatched. The CDR3 loop is CATSTFLAGADYEQYF. CDR3 nucleotide sequence: TGTGCCACCAGCACCTTTCTAGCGGGAGCGGACTACGAGCAGTACTTC.

This clonotype was detected many times. Written as DNA, the CDR3 is TGTGCCATCAGTGAGTCGAGAGGTCCCCCCCACGAGCAGTACTTC. It specifies CAISESRGPPHEQYF. The rearrangement links TRBV10-3 to TRBJ2-7; D gene unclear. V was cut by 0 bases and J by 5 bases, with 14 bases left in between. Germline CDR1 is ENHRY and CDR2 is SYGVKD. The CDR3 contains 15 residues.

This clonotype appeared many times. The chain is built from TRBV12-3 or TRBV12-4 and TRBJ2-5; perhaps D is TRBD1 or TRBD2 (6 bases each). The length of the CDR3 is 16 residues. With 8 bases removed from V and 4 bases from J, the gap between germline ends came to 23 bases. CDR3 protein: CASSSGLRGVGETQYF. CDR3 nucleotide sequence: TGTGCCAGCTCATCCGGACTTAGGGGGGTAGGAGAGACCCAGTACTTC.

This clonotype occurred a few times. The rearrangement joins TRBV7-2 to TRBJ2-5; unclear D gene. Deletions cut 1 base from V and 2 bases from J, with 14 bases between. This CDR3 comprises 16 residues. From germline, CDR1 is SGHTA and CDR2 FQGNSA. The CDR3 nucleotides are TGTGCCAGCAGCTTAGGGTCCGCGGCCATTCAAGAGACCCAGTACTTC. Protein product: CASSLGSAAIQETQYF. Full variable domain (remainder filled in from reference TRBV7-2 and TRBJ2-5): GAGVSQSPSNKVTEKGKDVELRCDPISGHTALYWYRQSLGQGLEFLIYFQGNSAPDKSGLPSDRFSAERTGGSVSTLTIQRTQQEDSAVYLCASSLGSAAIQETQYFGPGTRLLVL.